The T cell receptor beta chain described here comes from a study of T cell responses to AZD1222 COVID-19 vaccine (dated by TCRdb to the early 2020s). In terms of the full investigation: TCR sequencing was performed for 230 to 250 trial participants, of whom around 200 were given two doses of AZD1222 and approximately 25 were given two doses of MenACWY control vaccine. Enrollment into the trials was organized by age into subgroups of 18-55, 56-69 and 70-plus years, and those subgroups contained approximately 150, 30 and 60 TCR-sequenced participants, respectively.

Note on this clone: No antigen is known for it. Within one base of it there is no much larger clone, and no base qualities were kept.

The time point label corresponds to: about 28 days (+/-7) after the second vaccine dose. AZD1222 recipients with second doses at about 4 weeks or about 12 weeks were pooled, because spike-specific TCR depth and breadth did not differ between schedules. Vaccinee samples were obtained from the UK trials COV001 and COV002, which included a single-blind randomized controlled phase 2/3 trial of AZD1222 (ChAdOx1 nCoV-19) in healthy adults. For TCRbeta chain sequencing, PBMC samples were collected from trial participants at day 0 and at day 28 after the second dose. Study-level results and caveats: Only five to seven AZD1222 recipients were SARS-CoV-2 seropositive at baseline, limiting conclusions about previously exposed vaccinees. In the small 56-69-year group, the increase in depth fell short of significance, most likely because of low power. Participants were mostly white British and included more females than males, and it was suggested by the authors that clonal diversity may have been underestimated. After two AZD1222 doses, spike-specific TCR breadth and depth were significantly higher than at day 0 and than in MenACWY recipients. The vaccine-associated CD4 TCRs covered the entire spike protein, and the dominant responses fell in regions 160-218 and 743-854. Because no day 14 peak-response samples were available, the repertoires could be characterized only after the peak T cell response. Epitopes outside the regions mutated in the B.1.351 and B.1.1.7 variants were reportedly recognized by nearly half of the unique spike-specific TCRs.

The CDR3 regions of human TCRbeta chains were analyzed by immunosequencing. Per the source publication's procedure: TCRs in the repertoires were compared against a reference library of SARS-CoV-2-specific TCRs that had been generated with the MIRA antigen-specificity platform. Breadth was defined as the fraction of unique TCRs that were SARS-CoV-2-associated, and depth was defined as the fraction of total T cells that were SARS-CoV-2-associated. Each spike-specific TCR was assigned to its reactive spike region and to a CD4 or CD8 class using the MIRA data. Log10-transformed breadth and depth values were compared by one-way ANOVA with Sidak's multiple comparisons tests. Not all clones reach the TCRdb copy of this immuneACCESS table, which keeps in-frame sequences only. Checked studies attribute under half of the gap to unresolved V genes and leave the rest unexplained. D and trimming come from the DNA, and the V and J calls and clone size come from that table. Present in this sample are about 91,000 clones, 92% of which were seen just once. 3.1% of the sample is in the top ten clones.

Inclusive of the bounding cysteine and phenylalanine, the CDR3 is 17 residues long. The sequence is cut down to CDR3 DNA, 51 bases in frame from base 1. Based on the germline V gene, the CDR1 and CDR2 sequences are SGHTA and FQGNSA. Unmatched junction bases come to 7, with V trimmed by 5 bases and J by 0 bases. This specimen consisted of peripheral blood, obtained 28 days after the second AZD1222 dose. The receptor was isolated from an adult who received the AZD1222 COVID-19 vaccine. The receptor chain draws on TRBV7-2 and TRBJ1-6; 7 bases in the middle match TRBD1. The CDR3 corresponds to CASSATQGSSYNSPLHF. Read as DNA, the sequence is TGTGCCAGCAGCGCCACACAGGGGAGCTCCTATAATTCACCCCTCCACTTT.